This entry is about one T cell receptor (beta chain). Generated by immunoSEQ multiplex PCR, the TCRdb table keeps only in-frame clones and is missing some. The repertoire holds 250,000 to 350,000 clones, with 88% as singletons. The germline V gene has CDR1 SGHAT and CDR2 FQDESV (reference sequence). The CDR3 sequence is 15 residues long. Germline trimming cut 4 bases from V and 5 bases from J; bases unmatched to any gene: 11. The data derive from a study of blood T cell repertoires in COVID-19. Study details: Sites across the United States, Italy and Spain contributed samples from acute and convalescent COVID-19. The analysed material was cDNA or gDNA that came from T cells, B-cell-depleted T cells, or PBMCs.

The chain recombines TRBV11-1 with TRBJ2-7; 7 positions agree with TRBD1. This receptor was identified in a woman younger than 45 with COVID-19, enrolled during active disease. The sequenced sample consisted of peripheral blood. CDR3: CASSSTGQVLDEQYF. CDR3 bases: TGTGCCAGCAGCTCAACCGGACAGGTCCTCGACGAGCAGTACTTC. Variable domain in full (rest from reference TRBV11-1 and TRBJ2-7): EAEVAQSPRYKITEKSQAVAFWCDPISGHATLYWYRQILGQGPELLVQFQDESVVDDSQLPKDRFSAERLKGVDSTLKIQPAELGDSAMYLCASSSTGQVLDEQYFGPGTRLTVT.